Each of the 7 T cell receptor beta chains below was sequenced from the same sample in a study of CD4 T cells in relation to SARS-CoV-2 and coronaviruses. The unexposed donors gave CD4+ T cells in about 2010-2019, prior to COVID-19. Clones were read by immunoSEQ multiplex PCR, and TCRdb kept only the in-frame ones, dropping some. The table lists about 70,000 clones, around 87% of them singletons, with over 1.5% in the top ten. Sequencing was carried out using memory CD4+ T cells from PBMCs. The receptors come from a human donor in good health.

This chain connects TRBV2 to TRBJ2-5, with 7 positions matching TRBD1. The CDR3 is 12 amino acids. Unmatched junction bases numbered 1, after V lost 5 bases and J lost 4 bases. Germline V CDR1 and CDR2: SNHLY, FYNNEI. The CDR3 reads CASSWDRETQYF. The CDR3, as DNA: TGTGCCAGCAGTTGGGACAGAGAGACCCAGTACTTC. The full variable domain, in which reference TRBV2 and TRBJ2-5 provide the parts outside the CDR3, is EPEVTQTPSHQVTQMGQEVILRCVPISNHLYFYWYRQILGQKVEFLVSFYNNEISEKSEIFDDQFSVERPDGSNFTLKIRSTKLEDSAMYFCASSWDRETQYFGPGTRLLVL.

This chain links TRBV6-5 with TRBJ2-1; D unresolved. V dropped 7 bases and J dropped 2 bases, with 12 bases sitting between them. The CDR3 loop spans 14 amino acids. Germline V CDR1 and CDR2: MNHEY, SVGAGI. CDR3 amino acids: CASTPTGAYNEQFF. CDR3 nucleotide sequence: TGTGCCAGCACACCGACTGGTGCCTACAATGAGCAGTTCTTC.

The chain uses TRBV27 and TRBJ2-7; possible D gene TRBD2, 5 bases. The CDR3 extends over 14 amino acids. V lost 2 bases to trimming and J lost 5 bases, with 13 bases between them. The germline gives CDR1 MNHEY, CDR2 SMNVEV (reference sequence). CDR3 residues: CASSLEGIPHEQYF. The DNA of the CDR3 is TGTGCCAGCAGTTTAGAGGGTATTCCCCACGAGCAGTACTTC.

The V call is TRBV9, the J call TRBJ2-2; D gene ambiguous. The CDR3 has 14 amino acids. V was cut by 4 bases and J by 7 bases, with 14 bases left in between. Germline V gene data show CDR1 as SGDLS and CDR2 as YYNGEE. The CDR3 spells CASSFPPQSGELFF. Here the CDR3 DNA reads TGTGCCAGCAGCTTCCCCCCCCAGAGCGGGGAGCTGTTTTTT.

The V and J genes are TRBV23-1 and TRBJ1-3; D gene unclear. TRBV23-1 is recorded as an ORF, its role being uncertain. The CDR3 loop spans 14 amino acids. Trimming pared 2 bases from V and 0 bases from J, leaving 5 bases between. CDR3 bases: TGCGCCAGCAGTCAAAAGAGCTCTGGAAACACCATATATTTT. It yields the protein CASSQKSSGNTIYF.

The chain employs TRBV18 and TRBJ2-3, with 9 bases matching TRBD1. This CDR3 is 16 amino acids long. Trimming at V came to 6 bases and at J to 4 bases, leaving 11 bases not matched to a gene. The germline V gene has CDR1 KGHSH and CDR2 LQKENI. CDR3 loop: CASSELKDRGSDTQYF. DNA of the CDR3: TGTGCCAGCTCGGAGTTAAAGGACAGGGGCTCAGATACGCAGTATTTT.

The CDR3 sequence: CASIPTVGNTIYF. CDR3 bases: TGTGCCAGCATTCCGACAGTTGGAAACACCATATATTTT. The chain couples TRBV27 to TRBJ1-3; weak D call: TRBD1 (5 bases). Germline CDR1 reads MNHEY; CDR2 reads SMNVEV (reference sequence). V lost 7 bases and J 3 bases, leaving 10 bases between the germline ends. This CDR3 contains 13 residues.